This T cell receptor beta chain was observed in a study of blood T cell repertoires in COVID-19. The overall study: From T cells, B-cell-depleted T cells, or PBMCs came the material, which was cDNA or gDNA.

This CDR3 region has 12 residues. The germline V gene encodes CDR1 WSHSY and CDR2 SAAADI. The V and J ends lost 6 bases and 8 bases, in that order; junction bases with no gene match: 3. The method was immunoSEQ multiplex PCR; TCRdb's version includes in-frame clones alone and lacks a portion of them. The sample lists roughly 150,000 clones, about 80% occurring once. This receptor was identified in a man in his 60s with acute or convalescent COVID-19. V usage is TRBV10-2 and J usage is TRBJ2-1; 8 bases agree with TRBD2. The sequencing sample was made of peripheral blood. This chain's CDR3 is CASRAGVDEQFF. CDR3 bases: TGCGCCAGCAGAGCGGGAGTGGATGAGCAGTTCTTC.